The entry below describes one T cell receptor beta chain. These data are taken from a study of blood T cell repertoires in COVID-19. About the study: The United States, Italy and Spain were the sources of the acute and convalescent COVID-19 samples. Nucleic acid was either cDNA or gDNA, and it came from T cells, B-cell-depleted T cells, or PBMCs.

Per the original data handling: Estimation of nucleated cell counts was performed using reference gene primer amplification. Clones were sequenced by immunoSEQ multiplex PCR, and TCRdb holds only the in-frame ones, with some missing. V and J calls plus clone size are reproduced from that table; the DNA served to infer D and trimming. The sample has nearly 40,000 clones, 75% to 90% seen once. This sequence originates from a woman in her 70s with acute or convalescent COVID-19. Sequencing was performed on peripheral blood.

The CDR3 region is CASSAPGHINQPQHF. The CDR3 nucleotides read TGTGCCAGCTCTGCTCCCGGACATATCAATCAGCCCCAGCATTTT. The chain is built from TRBV2 and TRBJ1-5, with D tentatively TRBD1 (5 bases). The ends were cut back, 8 bases at V and 3 bases at J, with 17 bases in the middle. The CDR3 runs to 15 residues. In germline, CDR1 is SNHLY, CDR2 FYNNEI.